Sequencing of this TCR beta chain was carried out in a study of blood T cell repertoires in COVID-19. About the research overall: Acute and convalescent COVID-19 specimens originated in the United States, Italy and Spain. T cells, B-cell-depleted T cells, or PBMCs provided the cDNA or gDNA that served as material.

The trim removed 1 base at V and 4 bases at J, leaving 9 bases unmatched. Germline V gives CDR1 SGHRS, CDR2 YFSETQ. This CDR3 is 18 amino acids long. Per the authors' pipeline: Reference gene primer amplification in the assay estimated nucleated cell counts. Assay: immunoSEQ multiplex PCR; the TCRdb copy retains only in-frame clones and omits some. The V and J calls and clone size were taken over from that table, and D and trimming were inferred from the DNA. The sample has about 150,000 clones; around 80% are singletons. This rearrangement joins TRBV5-1 to TRBJ2-2, with TRBD2 matching over 11 bases. Sequenced: peripheral blood. The receptor's source is a human donor with acute or convalescent COVID-19. The donor label of this sample is uncertain. CDR3 DNA: TGCGCCAGCAGCTTGCGGCTAGCGGGGGGAATGGGCACCGGGGAGCTGTTTTTT. Residues: CASSLRLAGGMGTGELFF.